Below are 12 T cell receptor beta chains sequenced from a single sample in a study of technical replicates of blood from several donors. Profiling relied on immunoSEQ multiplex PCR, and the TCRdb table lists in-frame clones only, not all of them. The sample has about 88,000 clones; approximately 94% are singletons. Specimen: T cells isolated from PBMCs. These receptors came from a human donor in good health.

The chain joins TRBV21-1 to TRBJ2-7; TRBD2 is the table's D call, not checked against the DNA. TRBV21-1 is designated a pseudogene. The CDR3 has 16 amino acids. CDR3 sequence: CASSKVLRVGFYEQYF. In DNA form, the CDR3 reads TGTGCCAGCAGCAAAGTCTTGAGGGTAGGGTTCTACGAGCAGTACTTC.

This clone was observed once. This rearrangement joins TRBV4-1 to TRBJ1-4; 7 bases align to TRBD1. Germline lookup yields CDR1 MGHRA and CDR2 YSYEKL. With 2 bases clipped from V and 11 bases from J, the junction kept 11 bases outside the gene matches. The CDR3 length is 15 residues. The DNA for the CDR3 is TGCGCCAGCAGCCAATATAATAGGGGGCAAGAGAAACTGTTTTTT. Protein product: CASSQYNRGQEKLFF.

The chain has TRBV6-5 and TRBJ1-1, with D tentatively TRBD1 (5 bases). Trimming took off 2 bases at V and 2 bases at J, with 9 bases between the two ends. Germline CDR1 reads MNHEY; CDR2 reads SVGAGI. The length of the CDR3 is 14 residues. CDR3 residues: CASSYRGRNTEAFF. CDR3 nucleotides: TGTGCCAGCAGTTACCGGGGGAGAAACACTGAAGCTTTCTTT.

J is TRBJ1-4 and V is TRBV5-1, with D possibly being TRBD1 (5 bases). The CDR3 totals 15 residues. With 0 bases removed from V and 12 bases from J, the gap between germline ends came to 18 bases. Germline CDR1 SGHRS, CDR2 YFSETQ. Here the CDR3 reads CASSLEFDRAGELFF. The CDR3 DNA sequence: TGCGCCAGCAGCTTGGAGTTTGATAGGGCGGGGGAACTGTTTTTT.

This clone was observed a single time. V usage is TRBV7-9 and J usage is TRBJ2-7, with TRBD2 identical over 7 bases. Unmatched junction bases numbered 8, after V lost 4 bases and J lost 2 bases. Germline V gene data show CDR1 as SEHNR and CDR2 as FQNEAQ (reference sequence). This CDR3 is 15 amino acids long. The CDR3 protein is CASSSNKRGTYEQYF. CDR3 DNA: TGTGCCAGCAGCTCCAATAAGCGGGGCACCTACGAGCAGTACTTC.

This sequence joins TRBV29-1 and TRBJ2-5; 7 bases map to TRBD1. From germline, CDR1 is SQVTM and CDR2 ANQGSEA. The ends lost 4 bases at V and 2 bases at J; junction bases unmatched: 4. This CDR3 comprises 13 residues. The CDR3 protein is CSVGDRLQETQYF. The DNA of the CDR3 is TGCAGCGTTGGGGACAGATTACAAGAGACCCAGTACTTC.

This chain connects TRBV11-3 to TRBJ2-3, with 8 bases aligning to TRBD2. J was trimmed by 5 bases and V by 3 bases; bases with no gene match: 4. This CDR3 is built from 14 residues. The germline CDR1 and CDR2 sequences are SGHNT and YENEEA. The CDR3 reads CASSFGGAGDTQYF. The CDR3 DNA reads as TGTGCCAGCAGCTTCGGGGGGGCCGGAGATACGCAGTATTTT.

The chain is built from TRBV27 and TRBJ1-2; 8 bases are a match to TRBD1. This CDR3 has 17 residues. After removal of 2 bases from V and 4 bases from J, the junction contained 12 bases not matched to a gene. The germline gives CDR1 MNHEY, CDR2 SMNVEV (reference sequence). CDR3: CASSLLYQQGAGYGYTF. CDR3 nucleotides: TGTGCCAGCAGTTTACTCTATCAGCAGGGGGCCGGCTATGGCTACACCTTC.

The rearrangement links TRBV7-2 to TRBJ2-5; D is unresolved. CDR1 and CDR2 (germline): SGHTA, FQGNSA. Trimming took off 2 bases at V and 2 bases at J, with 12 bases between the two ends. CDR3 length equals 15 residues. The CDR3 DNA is TGTGCCAGCAGCTTATGGGCCAGTACACAAGAGACCCAGTACTTC. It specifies CASSLWASTQETQYF.

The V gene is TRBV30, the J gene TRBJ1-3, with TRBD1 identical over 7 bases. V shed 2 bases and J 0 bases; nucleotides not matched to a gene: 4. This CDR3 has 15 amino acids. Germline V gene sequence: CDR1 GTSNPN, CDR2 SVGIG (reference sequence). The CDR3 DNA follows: TGTGCCTGGAGTACCGGGACAGCCTCTGGAAACACCATATATTTT. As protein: CAWSTGTASGNTIYF. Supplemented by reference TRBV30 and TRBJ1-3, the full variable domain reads SQTIHQWPATLVQPVGSPLSLECTVEGTSNPNLYWYRQAAGRGLQLLFYSVGIGQISSEVPQNLSASRPQDRQFILSSKKLLLSDSGFYLCAWSTGTASGNTIYFGEGSWLTVV.

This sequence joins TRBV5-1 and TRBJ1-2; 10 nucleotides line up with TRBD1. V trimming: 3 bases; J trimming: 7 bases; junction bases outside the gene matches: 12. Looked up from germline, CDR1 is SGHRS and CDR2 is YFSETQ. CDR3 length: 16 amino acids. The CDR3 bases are TGCGCCAGCAGCTACTCCGGGACAGGGGTTCCTATTGGCTACACCTTC. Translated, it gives CASSYSGTGVPIGYTF. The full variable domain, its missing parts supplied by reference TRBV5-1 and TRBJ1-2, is KAGVTQTPRYLIKTRGQQVTLSCSPISGHRSVSWYQQTPGQGLQFLFEYFSETQRNKGNFPGRFSGRQFSNSRSEMNVSTLELGDSALYLCASSYSGTGVPIGYTFGSGTRLTVV.

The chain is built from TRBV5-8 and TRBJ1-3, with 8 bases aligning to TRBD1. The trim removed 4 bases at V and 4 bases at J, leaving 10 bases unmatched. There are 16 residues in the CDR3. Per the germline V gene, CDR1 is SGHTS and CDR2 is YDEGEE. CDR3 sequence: CASSVQQGVTGNTIYF. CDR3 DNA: TGTGCCAGCAGCGTACAACAGGGGGTGACAGGAAACACCATATATTTT.